This T cell receptor (beta chain) is drawn from a study of T cell repertoires in cytomegalovirus infection (dated by TCRdb to about 2019). General notes on the study: Alongside well-studied HLA-B-restricted epitopes, the peptide stimulations were aimed at recently identified HLA-C-restricted CMV epitopes, whose presentation resists viral immunomodulation. Donor HLA type was relevant to the analysis, because carriage of CMV infection together with the matching HLA type was indicated by public TCR beta signatures. On the study overall, not on this receptor specifically: The ex vivo response was dominated by HLA-C-restricted CMV-specific TCR beta clonotypes, and the single most frequent clonotype in two of eight donors was supplied by these HLA-C-restricted clonotypes. Cumulative frequency of public TCR beta family members discriminated carriers of CMV infection plus the relevant HLA type in this cohort and an independent 352-donor cohort.

Points on this clonotype: No cognate antigen has been identified for it. Per-base quality was not reported, and no clone a single base away is much larger than it.

TCRdb records Illumina HiSeq 1500 as the sequencer. TCRdb reanalyzed the raw reads on its own, using fastp at Q25 for trimming and MiXCR for clone calling, and kept in-frame beta chains. Records with the same CDR3 protein are collapsed into one entry carrying the most frequent genes and DNA. In all, the sample holds 700,000 to 950,000 distinct CDR3 sequences, and 32% of those were seen once. Roughly 12% of the sample is taken by the ten largest. Trimming takes 5 bases off V and 9 bases off J; junction bases not matched to a gene: 13. Including the terminal cysteine and phenylalanine, the CDR3 comprises 15 residues. CDR3 DNA only is kept here, 45 bases in frame from base 1. CDR1 MNHEY and CDR2 SMNVEV were looked up in the germline V gene (reference sequence). The sample's treatment or condition label is to be understood as: in vitro stimulation with specific CMV peptide epitopes to enrich CMV-specific T cells.

The starting material was cultured CD8+ T cells from PBMCs, obtained from culture after CMV antigen stimulation. The clonotype was recovered from a human donor in good health (CMV status not recorded). Some clones in this sample may be carry-over from other donors' samples. Recombination linked TRBV27 to TRBJ1-5; TRBD1 matches 7 bases in the middle. The CDR3 here reads CASSPKGTAGGPQHF. DNA sequence: TGTGCCAGCAGTCCGAAAGGGACAGCCGGAGGGCCCCAGCATTTT.